What follows are 18 T cell receptor beta chains derived from one specimen sequenced in a study of vaccination and CD4 T cells after COVID-19. Treatment described: roughly 10-day PBMC culture with coronavirus spike peptide pools or control peptides (ViraFEST assay). The Oncomine TCR Beta short-read assay sequenced DNA from cultured CD4+ T cells. TCRdb called the PCR reads again in MiXCR, with one record for every CDR3 protein. The sample shows 11,000 to 15,000 distinct CDR3 sequences, around a third of them seen only once. These receptors lack a known antigen. Source: CD4+ T cells from blood, cultured in vitro, taken after SARS-CoV-2 vaccination. These receptors were collected from a human donor who had recovered from COVID-19.

This clonotype was seen just once. The genes are TRBV28 and TRBJ2-1; 14 positions agree with TRBD2. This CDR3 has 15 residues. V lost 3 bases, J lost 8 bases, and 3 bases stayed unmatched. From germline, CDR1 is MDHEN and CDR2 SYDVKM. The CDR3 nucleotides are TGTGCCAGCAGTTTCGGGACTAGCGGGAGTGATGAGCAGTTCTTC. It specifies CASSFGTSGSDEQFF.

This clonotype was seen only a few times. V gene TRBV20-1 combines with J gene TRBJ1-5; D is unclear. Germline CDR1 and CDR2: DFQATT and SNEGSKA (reference sequence). The CDR3 totals 11 residues. V gave up 6 bases and J gave up 8 bases, with 11 bases separating them. CDR3 amino acids: CSAAIGKPQHF. CDR3 DNA sequence: TGCAGTGCAGCAATTGGTAAGCCCCAGCATTTT.

V gene TRBV6-5 combines with J gene TRBJ1-1; 8 bases are shared with TRBD1. V lost 4 bases and J lost 2; bases outside the gene matches: 6. Germline V gene lookup returns CDR1 MNHEY and CDR2 SVGAGI. The CDR3 extends over 15 amino acids. The CDR3, as DNA: TGTGCCAGCAGTTCGACAGGGGCGAGAAACACTGAAGCTTTCTTT. Translating it yields CASSSTGARNTEAFF.

This clonotype was seen more than once but under ten times. The J gene is TRBJ1-2, the V gene TRBV19; maybe TRBD1 (5 bases). The CDR3 length is 14 residues. The germline V gene has CDR1 LNHDA and CDR2 SQIVND (reference sequence). Trimming cost V 3 bases and J 2 bases, with 10 bases left between them. The CDR3 spells CASSIGGPNYGYTF. CDR3 nucleotides: TGTGCCAGTAGTATTGGGGGACCCAACTATGGCTACACCTTC.

This sequence joins TRBV29-1 and TRBJ1-1; D not resolved. Looked up from germline, CDR1 is SQVTM and CDR2 is ANQGSEA. The CDR3 contains 12 residues. Trimming cost V 5 bases and J 2 bases, with 9 bases left between them. The CDR3 sequence is CSVSTVNTEAFF. The CDR3 nucleotides read TGCAGCGTTTCGACGGTTAACACTGAAGCTTTCTTT.

This clonotype has a handful of counts. As DNA, the CDR3 is TGTGCCAGTAGTAAAAGACGGGACGGGTGGCAGCCCCAGCATTTT. Its protein is CASSKRRDGWQPQHF. The chain has TRBV19 and TRBJ1-5; a possible D gene is TRBD1 (5 bases). Germline values: CDR1 LNHDA, CDR2 SQIVND (reference sequence). Trimming left V 4 bases short and J 7 bases short, with 17 bases between. The CDR3 length is 15 residues.

This clonotype was picked up a small number of times. The chain is built from TRBV10-2 and TRBJ2-1, with no clear D. The CDR3 runs to 13 residues. V gave up 7 bases and J gave up 0 bases, with 7 bases separating them. In germline, CDR1 is WSHSY, CDR2 SAAADI. The CDR3 DNA is TGCGCCAGCAATAGTCGCTCCTACAATGAGCAGTTCTTC. Amino acids: CASNSRSYNEQFF.

The rearrangement links TRBV20-1 to TRBJ1-2; D may be TRBD1 (5 bases). The CDR3 covers 11 residues. Germline loops: CDR1 DFQATT, CDR2 SNEGSKA (reference sequence). V dropped 5 bases and J dropped 14 bases, with 18 bases sitting between them. The CDR3: CSAPIRGSGTF. The CDR3 DNA reads TGCAGTGCTCCGATCCGGGGGTCGGGAACCTTC.

J is TRBJ2-1 and V is TRBV7-8, with 8 nucleotides matching TRBD2. The germline gives CDR1 SGHVS, CDR2 FQNEAQ. CDR3 length: 15 amino acids. V shed 2 bases and J 3 bases; nucleotides not matched to a gene: 3. As DNA, the CDR3 is TGTGCCAGCAGCTTAATGACTAGCGACTACAATGAGCAGTTCTTC. It yields the protein CASSLMTSDYNEQFF.

The J gene is TRBJ1-3, the V gene TRBV7-2, with TRBD1 matching over 11 bases. Germline V gene lookup returns CDR1 SGHTA and CDR2 FQGNSA. After removal of 5 bases from V and 2 bases from J, the junction contained 11 bases not matched to a gene. The CDR3 sequence is 18 residues long. The CDR3 DNA sequence: TGTGCCAGCAGCAAAACGGGGGGGACAGGGGGAACTGGAAACACCATATATTTT. This codes for CASSKTGGTGGTGNTIYF.

The chain combines TRBV7-2 with TRBJ1-2; no clear D gene. V was trimmed by 1 base and J by 5 bases, leaving 17 bases between them. The germline V gene encodes CDR1 SGHTA and CDR2 FQGNSA. The CDR3 has 16 amino acids. CDR3 DNA sequence: TGTGCCAGCAGCTTAGAGGCGGACGGAGGGTTGTATGGCTACACCTTC. Translation gives CASSLEADGGLYGYTF.

Only a few counts were recorded for this clonotype. This chain connects TRBV12-3 or TRBV12-4 to TRBJ1-2; 8 nucleotides agree with TRBD1. The CDR3 runs 14 residues. V lost 0 bases and J lost 6; bases outside the gene matches: 3. Here the CDR3 DNA reads TGTGCCAGCAGTTTAGCTGACAGGGGCGATGGCTACACCTTC. Its translation is CASSLADRGDGYTF.

About this clonotype: The CDR3 carries no conserved terminal phenylalanine or tryptophan, so it likely arises from a read error. The chain uses TRBV15 and TRBJ2-7, with D possibly called TRBD1 or TRBD2 (5 bases each). Germline-derived CDR1 and CDR2 are LNHNV and YYDKDF (reference sequence). V gave up 2 bases and J gave up 6 bases, with 11 bases separating them. The CDR3 has 13 amino acids. CDR3 loop: CATSRNGAAEQYY. The CDR3 coding sequence is TGTGCCACCAGCAGAAACGGGGCGGCCGAGCAGTACTAC.

CDR3 region: CASSSQGYEQYF. In DNA, the CDR3 is TGTGCCAGCAGCTCACAGGGTTACGAGCAGTACTTC. This chain links TRBV6-1 with TRBJ2-7, with D perhaps matching TRBD1 (6 bases). The V end lost 6 bases, the J end lost 4 bases, and 10 bases lay between the germline ends. The CDR3 runs 12 residues. In germline, CDR1 is MNHNS, CDR2 SASEGT.

J is TRBJ1-6 and V is TRBV6-1; no firm D call. Between the trimmed V and J ends, which lost 2 bases and 0 bases, there was a span of 11 bases. The length of the CDR3 is 17 residues. CDR1 is MNHNS, CDR2 SASEGT, per germline. The CDR3 sequence is CASSERAFSSYNSPLHF. The CDR3 coding sequence is TGTGCCAGCAGTGAACGGGCCTTCAGCTCCTATAATTCACCCCTCCACTTT.

The chain links TRBV2 to TRBJ1-1; D unresolved. This CDR3 has 12 amino acids. Trimming shortened V by 6 bases and J by 1 base, and 6 bases separated the two germline ends. Germline CDR1 and CDR2: SNHLY and FYNNEI. CDR3: CASRDPNTEAFF. CDR3 DNA: TGTGCCAGCAGGGACCCGAACACTGAAGCTTTCTTT. The full variable domain, completed using reference TRBV2 and TRBJ1-1, is EPEVTQTPSHQVTQMGQEVILRCVPISNHLYFYWYRQILGQKVEFLVSFYNNEISEKSEIFDDQFSVERPDGSNFTLKIRSTKLEDSAMYFCASRDPNTEAFFGQGTRLTVV.

This clonotype was recorded a few times. J is TRBJ1-5 and V is TRBV6-1; D possibly corresponds to TRBD1 (6 bases). The CDR3 consists of 15 residues. CDR1 is MNHNS, CDR2 SASEGT, per germline. V was trimmed by 1 base and J by 2 bases, leaving 9 bases between them. The CDR3, as DNA: TGTGCCAGCAGTGAAGGGGACACAGGCAATCAGCCCCAGCATTTT. This codes for CASSEGDTGNQPQHF.

V usage is TRBV4-2 and J usage is TRBJ2-3, with TRBD1 as a possible D gene (6 bases). Germline CDR1 and CDR2: LGHNA and YNFKEQ. Trimming left V 0 bases short and J 6 bases short, with 7 bases between. The CDR3 loop spans 13 amino acids. The CDR3 region is CASSQERGDTQYF. CDR3 bases: TGTGCCAGCAGCCAAGAAAGGGGGGATACGCAGTATTTT.